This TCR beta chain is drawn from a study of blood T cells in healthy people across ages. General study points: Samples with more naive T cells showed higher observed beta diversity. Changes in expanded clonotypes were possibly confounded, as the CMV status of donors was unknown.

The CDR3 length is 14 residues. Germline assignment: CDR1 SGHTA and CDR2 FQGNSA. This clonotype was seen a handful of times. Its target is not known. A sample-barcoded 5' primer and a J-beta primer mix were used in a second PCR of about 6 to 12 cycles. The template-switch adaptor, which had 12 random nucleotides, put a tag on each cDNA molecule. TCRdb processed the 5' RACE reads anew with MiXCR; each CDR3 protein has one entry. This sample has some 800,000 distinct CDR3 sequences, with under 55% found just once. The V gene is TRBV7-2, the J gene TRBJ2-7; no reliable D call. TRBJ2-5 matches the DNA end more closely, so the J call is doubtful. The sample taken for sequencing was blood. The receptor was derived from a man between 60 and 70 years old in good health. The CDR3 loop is CASSPTAERETQYF. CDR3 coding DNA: TGTGCCAGCAGCCCAACGGCAGAGAGAGAGACCCAGTACTTC.